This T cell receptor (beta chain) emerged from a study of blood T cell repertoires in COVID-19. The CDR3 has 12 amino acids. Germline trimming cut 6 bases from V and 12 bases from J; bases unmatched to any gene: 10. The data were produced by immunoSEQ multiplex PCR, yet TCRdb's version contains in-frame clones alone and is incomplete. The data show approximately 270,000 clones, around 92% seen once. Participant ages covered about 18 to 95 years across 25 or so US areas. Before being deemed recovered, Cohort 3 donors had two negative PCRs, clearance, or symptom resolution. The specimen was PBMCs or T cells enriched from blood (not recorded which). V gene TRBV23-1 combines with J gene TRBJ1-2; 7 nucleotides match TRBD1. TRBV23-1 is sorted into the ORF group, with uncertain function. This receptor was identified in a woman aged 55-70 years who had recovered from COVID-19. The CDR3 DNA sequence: TGCGCCAGCAGCCCACAGGGGACGGGGGACACCTTC. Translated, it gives CASSPQGTGDTF.